The rows below give T cell receptor beta chains drawn from one sample of a study of blood T cell repertoires in COVID-19. Generated by immunoSEQ multiplex PCR, the TCRdb table keeps only in-frame clones and is missing some. The data hold approximately 180,000 clones, with roughly 85% observed a single time. Input material: peripheral blood. The receptor set was obtained from a man between 60 and 75 years old with active or convalescent COVID-19. Both conserved end residues are part of each CDR3. A D gene is named only where the DNA matches it firmly. Clone size appears in some rows only: once, few, many, or a class for an expanded clone.

j_call d_call clone_size v_call cdr3_aa cdr3_nt
TRBJ1-1 NA NA TRBV7-2 CASSLARQGWATEAFF TGTGCCAGCAGCTTAGCACGCCAGGGATGGGCGACTGAAGCTTTCTTT
TRBJ1-1 NA NA TRBV19 CASSIRGPRGTEAFF TGTGCCAGTAGTATACGAGGACCCCGGGGGACTGAAGCTTTCTTT
TRBJ1-1 TRBD1 NA TRBV6-6 CASSYRDRGNTEAFF TGTGCCAGCAGTTACCGTGACAGGGGGAACACTGAAGCTTTCTTT
TRBJ2-7 NA NA TRBV5-6 CASSTGSYEQYF TGTGCCAGCAGCACTGGGAGCTACGAGCAGTACTTC
TRBJ1-2 TRBD1 NA TRBV6-6 CASSPQGYYGYTF TGTGCCAGCAGTCCACAGGGGTACTATGGCTACACCTTC
TRBJ1-6 NA few TRBV30 CAWSAGYNSPLHF TGTGCCTGGAGTGCGGGGTATAATTCACCCCTCCACTTT
TRBJ2-7 NA NA TRBV7-9 CASSTGASNSEQYF TGTGCCAGCAGTACGGGAGCTTCAAATTCCGAGCAGTACTTC
TRBJ1-3 TRBD1 few TRBV5-4 CASSSGQHVENTIYF TGTGCCAGCAGCTCGGGACAGCACGTTGAAAACACCATATATTTT
TRBJ2-2 NA NA TRBV10-2 CASSEINTGELFF TGCGCCAGCAGTGAAATAAACACCGGGGAGCTGTTTTTT
TRBJ2-1 TRBD2 once TRBV28 CASSRPGAGGWFF TGTGCCAGCAGTCGCCCCGGAGCGGGGGGGTGGTTCTTC
TRBJ1-2 NA NA TRBV6-5 CASSYPGNGYTF TGTGCCAGCAGTTACCCAGGAAATGGCTACACCTTC